This record covers a single T cell receptor beta chain. What it binds is unknown. Produced via immunoSEQ multiplex PCR; TCRdb's table is partial and in-frame only. Of around 140,000 clones in the sample, about 90% were seen once. The CDR3 contains 12 residues. V lost 6 bases to trimming and J lost 1 base, with 6 bases between them. The sample originates from a study of T cell responses to AZD1222 COVID-19 vaccine. Study results and limitations: In a largely white British group with more females than males, clonal diversity was possibly underestimated.

The TCR was taken from an adult who received the AZD1222 COVID-19 vaccine. This rearrangement joins TRBV12-3 or TRBV12-4 to TRBJ1-1; D is unclear. The sample here was peripheral blood, taken 28 days after the second AZD1222 dose. The DNA for the CDR3 is TGTGCCAGCAGCCCAGGGAACACTGAAGCTTTCTTT. Its protein is CASSPGNTEAFF.